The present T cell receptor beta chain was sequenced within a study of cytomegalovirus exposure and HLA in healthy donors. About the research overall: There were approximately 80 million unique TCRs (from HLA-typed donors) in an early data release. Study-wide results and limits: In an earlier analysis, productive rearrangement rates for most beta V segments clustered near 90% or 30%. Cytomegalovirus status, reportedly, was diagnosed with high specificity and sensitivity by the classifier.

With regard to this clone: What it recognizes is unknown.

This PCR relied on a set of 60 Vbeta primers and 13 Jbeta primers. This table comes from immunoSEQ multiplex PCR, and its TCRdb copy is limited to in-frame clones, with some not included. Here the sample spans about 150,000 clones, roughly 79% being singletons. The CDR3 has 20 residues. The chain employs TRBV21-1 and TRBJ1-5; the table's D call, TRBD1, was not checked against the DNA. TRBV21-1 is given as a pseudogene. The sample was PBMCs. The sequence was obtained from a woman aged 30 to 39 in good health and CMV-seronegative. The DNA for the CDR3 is TGTGCCAGCAGCAAGAGACAGCACCCCGTGGGACAGAAAAAAAATCAGCCCCAGCATTTT. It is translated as CASSKRQHPVGQKKNQPQHF.